Listed below are T cell receptor beta chains from one sample, sequenced in a study of cytomegalovirus exposure and HLA in healthy donors. Only in-frame clones appear in the TCRdb table, and some are missing; sequencing was by immunoSEQ multiplex PCR. The sample lists over 100,000 clones, about 73% occurring once. The sequencing sample was made of PBMCs. The receptors derive from a woman aged 40-49 years in good health and CMV-seropositive. CDR3s leave out the opening cysteine and the closing phenylalanine or tryptophan.

v_gene: TRBV28
j_gene: TRBJ2-5
CDR3aa: ASSFTTSGGETQY

v_gene: TRBV11-2
j_gene: TRBJ1-5
CDR3aa: ASSLTGSKSNQPQH

v_gene: TRBV5-1
j_gene: TRBJ2-3
CDR3aa: ASSSTSGRTDTQY

v_gene: TRBV6-7
j_gene: TRBJ1-1
CDR3aa: ASSYSSDSEAF

v_gene: TRBV19
j_gene: TRBJ2-6
CDR3aa: ASRPTGQGYSGANVLT

v_gene: TRBV18
j_gene: TRBJ2-1
CDR3aa: ASSIRLEGEQF

v_gene: TRBV30
j_gene: TRBJ2-7
CDR3aa: AWSVTQSYEQY

v_gene: TRBV4-3
j_gene: TRBJ1-1
CDR3aa: ASSQEWPGNCRAF

v_gene: TRBV5-1
j_gene: TRBJ1-2
CDR3aa: ASSLVIRQGGNYGYT

v_gene: TRBV6-1
j_gene: TRBJ1-5
CDR3aa: ASSEEGTGSRPQH

v_gene: TRBV7-9
j_gene: TRBJ2-1
CDR3aa: ASSLGAQGYEQF

v_gene: TRBV6-1
j_gene: TRBJ2-4
CDR3aa: ASSEGPGRKNIQY

v_gene: TRBV2
j_gene: TRBJ2-1
CDR3aa: ASRPGTASYNEQF

v_gene: TRBV9
j_gene: TRBJ2-3
CDR3aa: ASQRASGRGDTQY

v_gene: TRBV7-2
j_gene: TRBJ2-3
CDR3aa: ASSPKGLAGGANTQY

v_gene: TRBV28
j_gene: TRBJ1-1
CDR3aa: ASSPQGRRGTEAF

v_gene: TRBV28
j_gene: TRBJ2-4
CDR3aa: ASTSDGDRGRRIAKNIQY

v_gene: TRBV7-9
j_gene: TRBJ2-5
CDR3aa: ASSFPGLAGGQETQY

v_gene: TRBV9
j_gene: TRBJ1-2
CDR3aa: ASSVAAGGSYGYT

v_gene: TRBV6-1
j_gene: TRBJ2-3
CDR3aa: ASSEQRGSTDTQY

v_gene: TRBV6-1
j_gene: TRBJ2-1
CDR3aa: ASSVNQREGRWNEQF

v_gene: TRBV2
j_gene: TRBJ2-5
CDR3aa: ASSVGQEGTQY

v_gene: TRBV5-4
j_gene: TRBJ2-2
CDR3aa: ASSFKRGGLTGELF

v_gene: TRBV2
j_gene: .
CDR3aa: ASRGDRVGNEQY

v_gene: TRBV7-9
j_gene: TRBJ1-4
CDR3aa: ASSPPFPDRDEKLF

v_gene: TRBV4-2
j_gene: TRBJ1-3
CDR3aa: ASSQANQDTDTIY

v_gene: TRBV15
j_gene: TRBJ2-7
CDR3aa: ATSSWGQGSIYEQY

v_gene: TRBV6-5
j_gene: TRBJ1-2
CDR3aa: ASRVPGSNYGYT

v_gene: TRBV28
j_gene: TRBJ2-2
CDR3aa: ASRSPTSGRAGELF

v_gene: TRBV25-1
j_gene: TRBJ1-2
CDR3aa: ASSEFQGAAGYT

v_gene: TRBV4-3
j_gene: TRBJ1-1
CDR3aa: ASSQDRGLDTEAF

v_gene: TRBV6-6
j_gene: TRBJ2-3
CDR3aa: ASRNRQGSTDTQY

v_gene: TRBV7-2
j_gene: TRBJ2-3
CDR3aa: ASSLGGTGTDTQY

v_gene: TRBV10-3
j_gene: TRBJ2-1
CDR3aa: AISGALDNEQF

v_gene: TRBV28
j_gene: TRBJ2-1
CDR3aa: ASSSLAASTYNEQF

v_gene: TRBV9
j_gene: TRBJ2-2
CDR3aa: ASSPRGQPRDTGELF

v_gene: TRBV2
j_gene: TRBJ2-6
CDR3aa: ASSGIESGANVLT

v_gene: TRBV5-4
j_gene: TRBJ2-1
CDR3aa: ASSLDSGGGGQF

v_gene: TRBV5-1
j_gene: TRBJ2-1
CDR3aa: ASSLSSGTNEQF

v_gene: TRBV7-2
j_gene: TRBJ1-4
CDR3aa: ASSLELGSGKLF

v_gene: TRBV7-9
j_gene: TRBJ1-3
CDR3aa: ASRGSGSGNTIY

v_gene: TRBV9
j_gene: TRBJ2-2
CDR3aa: ASSAPQRAGELF

v_gene: TRBV5-4
j_gene: TRBJ2-7
CDR3aa: ASSPAGTEGYYEQY

v_gene: TRBV2
j_gene: .
CDR3aa: ASSEMAGTTSYEQY

v_gene: TRBV7-2
j_gene: TRBJ2-3
CDR3aa: ASSLMGDFTDTQY

v_gene: TRBV18
j_gene: TRBJ2-2
CDR3aa: ASSLNPGQNTGELF

v_gene: TRBV9
j_gene: TRBJ2-7
CDR3aa: ASSEGGRNVVYEQY

v_gene: TRBV7-3
j_gene: TRBJ2-7
CDR3aa: ASSLGTGFGEQY

v_gene: TRBV7-9
j_gene: TRBJ2-7
CDR3aa: ASSRDRAYEQY

v_gene: TRBV19
j_gene: TRBJ2-7
CDR3aa: ASSTLPTSGRAYEQY

v_gene: TRBV5-5
j_gene: TRBJ2-2
CDR3aa: ASSRRFEGDRVRGGELF

v_gene: TRBV7-6
j_gene: TRBJ1-1
CDR3aa: ASSLRAGTGNTEAF

v_gene: TRBV5-5
j_gene: TRBJ2-7
CDR3aa: ASSLSPDRSSYEQY